This is a list of T cell receptor beta chains from one sample in a study of molecular identifiers for immune sequencing clone quantification. TCRdb independently ran MiXCR on the PCR reads; one entry per CDR3 protein. The sample includes 400,000 to 600,000 distinct CDR3 sequences, under 30% of them seen just once. What was sequenced was naive CD8+ T cells from blood, with Jurkat cell RNA spiked in. Every receptor here comes from a human donor in good health. Some libraries in this study had Jurkat cell RNA spiked in. The conserved cysteine and the conserved F or W are not part of the CDR3 here. D genes are given only for firm matches. The size field is filled for only some rows; it gives once, few, many or a size class.

D	V	size	J	CDR3
NA	TRBV5-8	NA	TRBJ2-7	ASSLGFLSYVQY
NA	TRBV2	few	TRBJ2-5	ASTPNWQLQETQY
NA	TRBV18	few	TRBJ2-3	ASSPYPGTDTQY
NA	TRBV28	many	TRBJ2-3	ASRYTDTQY
NA	TRBV28	NA	TRBJ2-7	ASSIRVFPYEQY
TRBD1	TRBV12-3/TRBV12-4	few	TRBJ2-7	ASRPRQGTGSYEQY
TRBD1	TRBV12-3/TRBV12-4	NA	TRBJ2-1	ASINSGTGDHEQF
TRBD1	TRBV27	NA	TRBJ2-2	ASSLWQGDTGELF
NA	TRBV20-1	NA	TRBJ2-7	SATESGGPNYEQY
TRBD2	TRBV6-6	few	TRBJ2-3	ASSYREREEVFYTQY
TRBD1	TRBV3-1	NA	TRBJ1-2	ASSPETDRAGYT
NA	TRBV7-2	many	TRBJ2-7	ASSLVSVGEQY
TRBD1	TRBV20-1	NA	TRBJ1-1	SARTGGMNTEAF
NA	TRBV14	many	TRBJ1-1	ASSQETGGAEAF
NA	TRBV3-1	few	TRBJ1-4	ASSPSGGQANEKLF
NA	TRBV11-2	NA	TRBJ2-7	ASSFGTPYYEQY
TRBD2	TRBV9	NA	TRBJ2-7	ASSTTSGSIYEQY
TRBD1	TRBV7-9	many	TRBJ1-1	ASSPDRGMNTEAF
TRBD2	TRBV12-3/TRBV12-4	NA	TRBJ2-1	ASSLATGTSGPGRGEQF
TRBD2	TRBV7-9	many	TRBJ2-3	ASSAGTSGSTADTQY
TRBD2	TRBV4-3	few	TRBJ2-3	ASSQDPRLAGVGDTQY
TRBD2	TRBV5-4	NA	TRBJ2-7	ASQIAGDYGQY
NA	TRBV7-9	NA	TRBJ2-5	AGSLGWQETQY
NA	TRBV27	few	TRBJ1-1	ASSFQGQDTEAF
NA	TRBV4-3	few	TRBJ1-4	ASSQTGTAEKLF
TRBD1	TRBV9	NA	TRBJ2-5	ASSGDRGGGTQY
TRBD1	TRBV7-9	many	TRBJ1-4	ASSGRGLDEKLF
NA	TRBV7-9	NA	TRBJ2-7	ASSPDRRSYEQY
NA	TRBV7-9	NA	TRBJ2-7	ASSSPGFWEQY
NA	TRBV4-3	NA	TRBJ1-4	ASSPGTGYGDKLF
NA	TRBV4-1	few	TRBJ2-1	ASSQDEGLGSNEQF